Listed below are T cell receptor beta chains from one sample, sequenced in a study of cytomegalovirus exposure and HLA in healthy donors. Profiling relied on immunoSEQ multiplex PCR, and the TCRdb table lists in-frame clones only, not all of them. The profile shows roughly 190,000 clones, under 85% of them singletons. Sequenced material: PBMCs. The receptor source for this set is a woman between 50 and 59 years old in good health and CMV-seropositive. CDR3s include the opening cysteine and the closing phenylalanine or tryptophan.

TRBV11-2,TRBJ1-3,CASSLGQGAGNTIYF
TRBV12-5,TRBJ1-2,CASGLGQPFSYGYTF
TRBV19,TRBJ2-7,CASSNRGFYEQYF
TRBV4-2,TRBJ2-3,CASSQDHGQRTDTQYF
TRBV5-4,TRBJ1-1,CASSYGQGWNTEAFF
TRBV7-2,TRBJ2-2,CASSLVAGGRTGELFF
TRBV28,TRBJ1-1,CASTRSPPGWAFF
TRBV11-3,TRBJ1-1,CASSKQENTEAFF
TRBV7-9,TRBJ1-1,CASSLVLGQGKAFF
TRBV9,TRBJ1-3,CASGSGGTNSGNTIYF
TRBV25-1,TRBJ1-1,CASSNLRGLAEAFF
TRBV7-8,TRBJ1-2,CASSSDQTGDGYTF